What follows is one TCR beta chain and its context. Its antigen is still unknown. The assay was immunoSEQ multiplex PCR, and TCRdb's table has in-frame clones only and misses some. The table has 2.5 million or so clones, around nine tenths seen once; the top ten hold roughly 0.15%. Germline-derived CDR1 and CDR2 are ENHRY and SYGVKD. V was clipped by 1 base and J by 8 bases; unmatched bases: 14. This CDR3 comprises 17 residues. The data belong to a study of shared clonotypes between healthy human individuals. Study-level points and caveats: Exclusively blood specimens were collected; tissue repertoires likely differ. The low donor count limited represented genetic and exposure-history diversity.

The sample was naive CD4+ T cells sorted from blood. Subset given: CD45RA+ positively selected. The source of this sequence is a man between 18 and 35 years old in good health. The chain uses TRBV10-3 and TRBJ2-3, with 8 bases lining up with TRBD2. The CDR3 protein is CAISELPSGGERGTQYF. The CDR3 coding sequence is TGTGCCATCAGTGAGTTGCCCAGCGGGGGAGAGAGAGGTACGCAGTATTTT.